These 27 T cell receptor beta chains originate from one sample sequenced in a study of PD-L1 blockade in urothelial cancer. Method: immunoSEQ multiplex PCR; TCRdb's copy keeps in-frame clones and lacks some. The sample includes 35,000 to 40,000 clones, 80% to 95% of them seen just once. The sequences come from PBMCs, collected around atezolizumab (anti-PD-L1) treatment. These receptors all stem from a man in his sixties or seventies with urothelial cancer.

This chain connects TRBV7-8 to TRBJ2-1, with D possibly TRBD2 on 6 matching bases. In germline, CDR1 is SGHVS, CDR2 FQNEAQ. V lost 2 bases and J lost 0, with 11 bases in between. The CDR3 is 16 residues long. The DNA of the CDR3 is TGTGCCAGCAGCTTATTTAGCGGCCTCTCCTACAATGAGCAGTTCTTC. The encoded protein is CASSLFSGLSYNEQFF.

CDR3 DNA sequence: TGTGCCAGCAGTGCCGGGACAGGGTGGGGCACAGATACGCAGTATTTT. Translated: CASSAGTGWGTDTQYF. The chain uses TRBV28 and TRBJ2-3; TRBD1 matches 9 bases. CDR1 and CDR2 from the germline V gene are MDHEN and SYDVKM. This CDR3 has 16 residues. The V and J ends lost 5 bases and 1 base, in that order; junction bases with no gene match: 7.

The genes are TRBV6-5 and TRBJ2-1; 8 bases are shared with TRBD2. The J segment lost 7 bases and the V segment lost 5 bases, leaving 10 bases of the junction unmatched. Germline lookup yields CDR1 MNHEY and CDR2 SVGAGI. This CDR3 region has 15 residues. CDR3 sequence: CASSPTGTRGNEQFF. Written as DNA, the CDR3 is TGTGCCAGCAGTCCCACCGGGACTAGGGGAAATGAGCAGTTCTTC.

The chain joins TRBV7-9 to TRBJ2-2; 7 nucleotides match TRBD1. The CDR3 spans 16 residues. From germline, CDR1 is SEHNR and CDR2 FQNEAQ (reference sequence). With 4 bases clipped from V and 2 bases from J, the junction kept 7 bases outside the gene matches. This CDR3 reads CASSYPGTVNTGELFF. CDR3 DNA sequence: TGTGCCAGCAGCTATCCCGGGACAGTTAACACCGGGGAGCTGTTTTTT.

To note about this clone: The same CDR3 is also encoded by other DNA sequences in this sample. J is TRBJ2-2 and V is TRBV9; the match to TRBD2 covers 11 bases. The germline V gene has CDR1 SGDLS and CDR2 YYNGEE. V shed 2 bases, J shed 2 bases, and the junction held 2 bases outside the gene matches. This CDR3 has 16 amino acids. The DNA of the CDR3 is TGTGCCAGCAGCGTTGGGACTAGCGGAAACACCGGGGAGCTGTTTTTT. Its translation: CASSVGTSGNTGELFF. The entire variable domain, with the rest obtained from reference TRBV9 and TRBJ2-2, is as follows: DSGVTQTPKHLITATGQRVTLRCSPRSGDLSVYWYQQSLDQGLQFLIQYYNGEERAKGNILERFSAQQFPDLHSELNLSSLELGDSALYFCASSVGTSGNTGELFFGEGSRLTVL.

This CDR3 is CASSYGVQETQYF. In DNA, the CDR3 is TGTGCCAGCAGTTACGGGGTCCAAGAGACCCAGTACTTC. The chain uses TRBV9 and TRBJ2-5; tentative D call: TRBD2 (5 bases). CDR3 length equals 13 residues. Germline V gene sequence: CDR1 SGDLS, CDR2 YYNGEE. V was clipped by 5 bases and J by 1 base, with 9 bases between them.

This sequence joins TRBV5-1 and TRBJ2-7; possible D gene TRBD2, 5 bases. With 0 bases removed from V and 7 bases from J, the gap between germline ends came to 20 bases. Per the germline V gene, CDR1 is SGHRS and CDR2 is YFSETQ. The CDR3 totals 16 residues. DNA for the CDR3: TGCGCCAGCAGCTTGGACGGCCGCACAAACACGGGGGAGCAGTACTTC. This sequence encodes CASSLDGRTNTGEQYF. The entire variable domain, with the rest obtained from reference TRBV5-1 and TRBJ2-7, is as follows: KAGVTQTPRYLIKTRGQQVTLSCSPISGHRSVSWYQQTPGQGLQFLFEYFSETQRNKGNFPGRFSGRQFSNSRSEMNVSTLELGDSALYLCASSLDGRTNTGEQYFGPGTRLTVT.

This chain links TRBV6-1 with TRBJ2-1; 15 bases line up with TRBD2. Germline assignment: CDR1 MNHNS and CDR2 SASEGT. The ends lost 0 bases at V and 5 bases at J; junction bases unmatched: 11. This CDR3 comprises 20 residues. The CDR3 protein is CASSEAVPLGLAGGDNEQFF. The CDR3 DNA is TGTGCCAGCAGTGAAGCTGTCCCCCTCGGACTAGCGGGAGGGGACAATGAGCAGTTCTTC.

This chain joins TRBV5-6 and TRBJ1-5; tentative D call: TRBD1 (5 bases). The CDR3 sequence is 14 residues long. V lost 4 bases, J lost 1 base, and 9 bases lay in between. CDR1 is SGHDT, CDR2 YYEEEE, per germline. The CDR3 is CASSGRVSNQPQHF. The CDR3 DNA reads TGTGCCAGCAGCGGCAGGGTCAGCAATCAGCCCCAGCATTTT.

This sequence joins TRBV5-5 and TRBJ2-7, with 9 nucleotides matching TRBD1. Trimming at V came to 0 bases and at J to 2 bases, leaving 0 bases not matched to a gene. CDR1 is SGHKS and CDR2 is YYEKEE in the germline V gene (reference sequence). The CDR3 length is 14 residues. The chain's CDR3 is CASSLGQGAYEQYF. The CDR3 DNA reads TGTGCCAGCAGCTTGGGACAGGGGGCCTACGAGCAGTACTTC.

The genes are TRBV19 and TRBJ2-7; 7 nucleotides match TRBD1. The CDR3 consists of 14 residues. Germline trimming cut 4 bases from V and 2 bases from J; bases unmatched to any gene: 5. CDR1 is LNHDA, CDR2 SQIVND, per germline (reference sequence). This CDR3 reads CASSKQGQPYEQYF. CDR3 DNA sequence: TGTGCCAGTAGTAAGCAGGGACAGCCCTACGAGCAGTACTTC. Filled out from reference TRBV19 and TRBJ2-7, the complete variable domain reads DGGITQSPKYLFRKEGQNVTLSCEQNLNHDAMYWYRQDPGQGLRLIYYSQIVNDFQKGDIAEGYSVSREKKESFPLTVTSAQKNPTAFYLCASSKQGQPYEQYFGPGTRLTVT.

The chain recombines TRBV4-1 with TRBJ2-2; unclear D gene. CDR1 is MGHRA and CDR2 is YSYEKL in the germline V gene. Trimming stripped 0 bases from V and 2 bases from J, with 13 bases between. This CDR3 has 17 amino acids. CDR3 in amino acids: CASSQDSLLVNTGELFF. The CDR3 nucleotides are TGCGCCAGCAGCCAAGATAGTCTGCTAGTAAACACCGGGGAGCTGTTTTTT.

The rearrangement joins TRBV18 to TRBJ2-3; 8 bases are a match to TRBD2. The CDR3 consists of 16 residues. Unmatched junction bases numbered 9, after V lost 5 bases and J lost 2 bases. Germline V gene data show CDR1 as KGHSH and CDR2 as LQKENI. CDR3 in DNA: TGTGCCAGCTCAGGAAGACTAGCGCTCTACACAGATACGCAGTATTTT. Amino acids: CASSGRLALYTDTQYF.

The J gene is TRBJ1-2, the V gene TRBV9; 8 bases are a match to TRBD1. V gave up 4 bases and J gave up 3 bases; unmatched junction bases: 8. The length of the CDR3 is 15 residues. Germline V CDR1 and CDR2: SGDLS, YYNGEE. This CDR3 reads CASSFRTGLDYGYTF. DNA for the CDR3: TGTGCCAGCAGCTTCCGGACAGGGTTGGACTATGGCTACACCTTC.

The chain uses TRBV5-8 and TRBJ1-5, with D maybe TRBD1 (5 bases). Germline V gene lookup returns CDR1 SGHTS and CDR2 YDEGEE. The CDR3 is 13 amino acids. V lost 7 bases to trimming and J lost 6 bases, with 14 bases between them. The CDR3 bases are TGTGCCAGCTCGTCAGGGTTAGGTCAGCCCCAGCATTTT. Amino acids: CASSSGLGQPQHF.

CDR3 bases: TGTGCCAGCAGCTTAGTAGCGATAGAGACCCAGTACTTC. Amino acid sequence: CASSLVAIETQYF. This rearrangement joins TRBV7-8 to TRBJ2-5; TRBD2 might be the D (5 bases). V was shortened by 1 base and J by 4 bases, with 7 bases between the two germline ends. Looked up from germline, CDR1 is SGHVS and CDR2 is FQNEAQ. The CDR3 sequence is 13 residues long.

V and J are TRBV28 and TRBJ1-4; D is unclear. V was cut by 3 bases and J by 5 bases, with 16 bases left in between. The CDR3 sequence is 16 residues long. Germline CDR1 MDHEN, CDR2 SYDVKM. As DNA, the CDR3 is TGTGCCAGCAGTTTCCTAGGCGGACGGAGGAATGAAAAACTGTTTTTT. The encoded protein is CASSFLGGRRNEKLFF.

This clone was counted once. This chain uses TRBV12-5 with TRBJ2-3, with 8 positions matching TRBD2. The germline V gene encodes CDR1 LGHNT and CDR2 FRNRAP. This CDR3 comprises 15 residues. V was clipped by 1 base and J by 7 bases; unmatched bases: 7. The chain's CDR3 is CASGLEAGAAHTQYF. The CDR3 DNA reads TGTGCTAGTGGTTTGGAAGCGGGAGCGGCCCATACGCAGTATTTT.

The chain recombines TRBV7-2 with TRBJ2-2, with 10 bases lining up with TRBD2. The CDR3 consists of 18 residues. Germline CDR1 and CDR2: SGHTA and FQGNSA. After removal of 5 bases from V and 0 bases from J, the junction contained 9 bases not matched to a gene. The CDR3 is CASSPASLAGANTGELFF. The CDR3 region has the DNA TGTGCCAGCAGCCCGGCGAGTCTAGCGGGAGCGAACACCGGGGAGCTGTTTTTT. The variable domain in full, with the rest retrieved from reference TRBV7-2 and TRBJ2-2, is GAGVSQSPSNKVTEKGKDVELRCDPISGHTALYWYRQSLGQGLEFLIYFQGNSAPDKSGLPSDRFSAERTGGSVSTLTIQRTQQEDSAVYLCASSPASLAGANTGELFFGEGSRLTVL.

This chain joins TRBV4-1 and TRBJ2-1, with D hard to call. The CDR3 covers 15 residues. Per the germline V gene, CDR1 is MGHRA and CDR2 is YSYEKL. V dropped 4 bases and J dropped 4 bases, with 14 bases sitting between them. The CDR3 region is CASSPDSQRYNEQFF. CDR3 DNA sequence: TGCGCCAGCAGCCCCGACTCCCAGAGATACAATGAGCAGTTCTTC.

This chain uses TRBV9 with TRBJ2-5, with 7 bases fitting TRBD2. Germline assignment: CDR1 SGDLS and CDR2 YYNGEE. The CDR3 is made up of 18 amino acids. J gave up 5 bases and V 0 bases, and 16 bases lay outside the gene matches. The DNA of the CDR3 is TGTGCCAGCAGCGTAGGGGGAAGTGGCGGGAGAGGGCCTGAGACCCAGTACTTC. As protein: CASSVGGSGGRGPETQYF.

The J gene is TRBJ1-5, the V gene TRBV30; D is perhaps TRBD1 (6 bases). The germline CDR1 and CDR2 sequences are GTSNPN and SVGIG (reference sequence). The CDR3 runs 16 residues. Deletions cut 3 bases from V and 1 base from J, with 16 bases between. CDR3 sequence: CAWSPTTGRSNQPQHF. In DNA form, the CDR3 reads TGTGCCTGGAGCCCGACGACAGGTCGGAGCAATCAGCCCCAGCATTTT.

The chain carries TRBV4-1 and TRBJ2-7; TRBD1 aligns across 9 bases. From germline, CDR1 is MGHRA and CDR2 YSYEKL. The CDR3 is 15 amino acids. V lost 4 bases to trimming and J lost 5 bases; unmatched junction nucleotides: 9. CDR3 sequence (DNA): TGCGCCAGCAGCCCCTATTGGACAGGGGAAAACGAGCAGTACTTC. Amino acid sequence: CASSPYWTGENEQYF.

The CDR3 loop is CASSHNDNQPQHF. The DNA of the CDR3 is TGTGCCAGCAGCCACAATGACAATCAGCCCCAGCATTTT. This chain links TRBV6-6 with TRBJ1-5; D gene ambiguous. CDR3 length: 13 amino acids. Germline-derived CDR1 and CDR2 are MNHNY and SVGAGI (reference sequence). Trimming removed 6 bases from V and 3 bases from J, with 9 bases in between.

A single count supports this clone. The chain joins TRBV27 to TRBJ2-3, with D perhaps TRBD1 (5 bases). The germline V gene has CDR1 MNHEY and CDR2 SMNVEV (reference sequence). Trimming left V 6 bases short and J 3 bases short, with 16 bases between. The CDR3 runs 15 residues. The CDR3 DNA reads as TGTGCCAGCAGGGAATGGGCAGGGAAGACAGATACGCAGTATTTT. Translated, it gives CASREWAGKTDTQYF.

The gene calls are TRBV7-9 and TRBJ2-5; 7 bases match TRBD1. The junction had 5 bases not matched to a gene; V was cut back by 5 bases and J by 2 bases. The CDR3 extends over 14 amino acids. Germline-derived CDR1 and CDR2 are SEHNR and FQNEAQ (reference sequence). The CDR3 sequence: CASSPGQKQETQYF. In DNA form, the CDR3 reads TGTGCCAGCAGCCCGGGACAGAAACAAGAGACCCAGTACTTC.

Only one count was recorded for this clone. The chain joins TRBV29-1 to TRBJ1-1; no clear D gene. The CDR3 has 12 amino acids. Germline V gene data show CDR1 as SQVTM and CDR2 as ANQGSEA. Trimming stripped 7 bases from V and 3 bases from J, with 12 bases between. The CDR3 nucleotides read TGCAGCGGTTTTACCGGGTACACTGAAGCTTTCTTT. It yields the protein CSGFTGYTEAFF.